The next 19 T cell receptor beta chains were all read from a single sample in a study of control samples from healthy donors and cancer patients. Sequencing used immunoSEQ multiplex PCR; TCRdb keeps in-frame clones, though not all of them. The sample includes 100,000 to 150,000 clones, over 75% of them seen just once. Sequencing was done on a sample of blood. Source of these receptors: a man aged 35 to 55 in good health.

This chain uses TRBV28 with TRBJ1-1; tentative D call: TRBD1 (5 bases). Germline-derived CDR1 and CDR2 are MDHEN and SYDVKM. This CDR3 has 13 amino acids. V lost 7 bases and J 4 bases, leaving 13 bases between the germline ends. The CDR3 DNA is TGTGCCAGCAAACCGAGCGGGGGCACTGAAGCTTTCTTT. It translates to CASKPSGGTEAFF.

This chain uses TRBV7-2 with TRBJ1-4; D remains unclear. Trimming stripped 5 bases from V and 2 bases from J, with 12 bases between. This CDR3 comprises 15 residues. Looked up from germline, CDR1 is SGHTA and CDR2 is FQGNSA. CDR3: CASSLDGRTNEKLFF. In DNA, the CDR3 is TGTGCCAGCAGCCTAGACGGACGTACTAATGAAAAACTGTTTTTT.

The chain joins TRBV13 to TRBJ2-3; D gene ambiguous. Trimming removed 2 bases from V and 8 bases from J, with 8 bases in between. The CDR3 contains 12 residues. CDR1 is PRHDT and CDR2 is FYEKMQ in the germline V gene (reference sequence). CDR3 amino acids: CASSLWTGTQYF. DNA for the CDR3: TGTGCCAGCAGCTTATGGACGGGTACGCAGTATTTT.

J is TRBJ1-1 and V is TRBV5-3; D unresolved. TRBV5-3 is recorded as an ORF, its role being uncertain. Deletions cut 4 bases from V and 0 bases from J, with 25 bases between. The length of the CDR3 is 19 residues. The CDR3 region is CARSSHPRRPRRMNTEAFF. CDR3 nucleotide sequence: TGTGCCAGAAGCAGCCACCCGCGCCGCCCCCGGAGAATGAACACTGAAGCTTTCTTT.

This clone has just a few counts. This rearrangement joins TRBV7-2 to TRBJ1-3; D is possibly TRBD1 (5 bases). Trimming pared 4 bases from V and 0 bases from J, leaving 10 bases between. Per germline, CDR1 SGHTA and CDR2 FQGNSA. The CDR3 has 15 residues. Here the CDR3 reads CASSSGGYSGNTIYF. CDR3 sequence (DNA): TGTGCCAGCAGCTCTGGGGGATACTCTGGAAACACCATATATTTT.

This clone was counted a single time. This sequence joins TRBV6-5 and TRBJ1-3, with D perhaps TRBD1 (5 bases). Germline V lookup: CDR1 MNHEY, CDR2 SVGAGI. The CDR3 has 15 residues. Between the trimmed V and J ends, which lost 4 bases and 0 bases, there was a span of 10 bases. CDR3 coding DNA: TGTGCCAGCAGTTTGACAGTCTCCTCTGGAAACACCATATATTTT. Residues: CASSLTVSSGNTIYF.

This clone appeared a single time. The CDR3 loop reads CASSQVLRETNEKLFF. In DNA form, the CDR3 reads TGCGCCAGCAGCCAAGTTCTCAGGGAAACTAATGAAAAACTGTTTTTT. J is TRBJ1-4 and V is TRBV4-1; maybe TRBD1 (5 bases). The ends were cut back, 1 base at V and 1 base at J, with 10 bases in the middle. CDR1 is MGHRA and CDR2 is YSYEKL in the germline V gene. CDR3 length: 16 residues.

The chain is built from TRBV27 and TRBJ2-1; possibly TRBD2 for D (6 bases). CDR1 and CDR2 (germline): MNHEY, SMNVEV (reference sequence). The CDR3 consists of 15 residues. V was pared by 5 bases and J by 8 bases, with 19 bases between. The CDR3 region is CASSAGRPLGDEQFF. The CDR3 DNA follows: TGTGCCAGCAGTGCGGGACGCCCCCTCGGGGATGAGCAGTTCTTC.

The CDR3 nucleotides read TGTGCCAGCATCCCAGACCTCTGGGCTGAAGCTTTCTTT. It yields the protein CASIPDLWAEAFF. The chain is built from TRBV7-9 and TRBJ1-1; no definite D call. CDR3 length equals 13 residues. V was trimmed by 7 bases and J by 6 bases, leaving 15 bases between them. In germline, CDR1 is SEHNR, CDR2 FQNEAQ (reference sequence).

V is TRBV5-1 and J is TRBJ2-1; 11 bases agree with TRBD2. The germline CDR1 and CDR2 sequences are SGHRS and YFSETQ. V was clipped by 2 bases and J by 13 bases; unmatched bases: 5. The CDR3 runs 13 residues. CDR3 region: CASSLRTSGSQFF. CDR3 coding DNA: TGCGCCAGCAGCTTAAGGACTAGCGGGTCCCAGTTCTTC.

The chain carries TRBV7-2 and TRBJ1-2; tentative D call: TRBD1 (5 bases). V was trimmed by 4 bases and J by 2 bases, leaving 11 bases between them. The CDR3 has 14 residues. Germline loops: CDR1 SGHTA, CDR2 FQGNSA. This CDR3 reads CASSSSGGNYGYTF. The DNA for the CDR3 is TGTGCCAGCAGCTCTAGCGGGGGGAACTATGGCTACACCTTC. Together with reference TRBV7-2 and TRBJ1-2, the CDR3 gives the full variable domain: GAGVSQSPSNKVTEKGKDVELRCDPISGHTALYWYRQSLGQGLEFLIYFQGNSAPDKSGLPSDRFSAERTGGSVSTLTIQRTQQEDSAVYLCASSSSGGNYGYTFGSGTRLTVV.

J is TRBJ2-1 and V is TRBV5-6, with 10 bases aligning to TRBD1. The CDR3 has 15 amino acids. V lost 3 bases to trimming and J lost 15 bases; unmatched junction nucleotides: 15. Germline CDR1 and CDR2: SGHDT and YYEEEE. For the CDR3, the DNA is TGTGCCAGCAGCTCTACCGGGACAGGGGAATCGCGTCGGTTCTTC. This gives the protein CASSSTGTGESRRFF.

In this sample, this clone turned up once. V is TRBV7-9 and J is TRBJ1-3; tentative D call: TRBD1 (6 bases). This CDR3 is 16 amino acids long. Germline V gives CDR1 SEHNR, CDR2 FQNEAQ (reference sequence). The V end lost 1 base, the J end lost 0 bases, and 10 bases lay between the germline ends. CDR3 sequence: CASSLVGGRSGNTIYF. The CDR3 DNA follows: TGTGCCAGCAGCTTAGTCGGGGGCCGCTCTGGAAACACCATATATTTT.

The rearrangement joins TRBV7-2 to TRBJ2-2; D ambiguous. Germline V gene data show CDR1 as SGHTA and CDR2 as FQGNSA. The CDR3 runs 14 residues. V was trimmed by 1 base and J by 4 bases, leaving 7 bases between them. The DNA for the CDR3 is TGTGCCAGCAGCTTAGTAGGTGGCACCGGGGAGCTGTTTTTT. Encoded protein: CASSLVGGTGELFF.

In this sample, this clone turned up once. The V gene is TRBV7-8, the J gene TRBJ1-2; perhaps TRBD1 as D (6 bases). The germline V and J ends were trimmed by 0 bases and 5 bases, with 10 bases remaining between them. Germline CDR1 SGHVS, CDR2 FQNEAQ. This CDR3 region has 14 residues. Here the CDR3 DNA reads TGTGCCAGCAGCTTAGCGGGGGCGAGATATGGCTACACCTTC. It is translated as CASSLAGARYGYTF.

A single count supports this clone. CDR3 nucleotides: TGCAGTGCTAGTTCTAGGACTAGACGGAACAATGAGCAGTTCTTC. Amino acids: CSASSRTRRNNEQFF. The rearrangement joins TRBV20-1 to TRBJ2-1; TRBD2 matches 7 bases. CDR3 length: 15 residues. Trimming took 3 bases from V and 5 from J; bases not matched to a gene: 10. The germline gives CDR1 DFQATT, CDR2 SNEGSKA (reference sequence).

The CDR3: CASSSTRPGTGGYEQYF. The CDR3 DNA sequence: TGTGCCAGCAGCTCCACCCGCCCCGGGACAGGGGGCTACGAGCAGTACTTC. The chain is built from TRBV7-9 and TRBJ2-7; 11 nucleotides align to TRBD1. The CDR3 sequence is 17 residues long. The ends lost 4 bases at V and 3 bases at J; junction bases unmatched: 11. In germline, CDR1 is SEHNR, CDR2 FQNEAQ (reference sequence).

Here the CDR3 reads CASSRPGVNYGYTF. The CDR3 nucleotides read TGTGCCAGCAGCCGACCGGGGGTTAACTATGGCTACACCTTC. This chain joins TRBV5-5 and TRBJ1-2; D is possibly TRBD1 (5 bases). Trimming stripped 4 bases from V and 1 base from J, with 11 bases between. This CDR3 is 14 amino acids long. Germline loops: CDR1 SGHKS, CDR2 YYEKEE (reference sequence).

V gene TRBV4-2 combines with J gene TRBJ1-4; D remains unclear. V lost 3 bases and J 8 bases, leaving 10 bases between the germline ends. The germline V gene has CDR1 LGHNA and CDR2 YNFKEQ. The CDR3 is 13 amino acids. CDR3 bases: TGTGCCAGCAGCCACCTAGGCATGGAAAAACTGTTTTTT. Its protein product is CASSHLGMEKLFF.